The clone carrying this T cell receptor beta chain was counted only a few times. The data were taken from a study of OX40 agonist ivuxolimab in advanced cancers. With 0 bases removed from V and 0 bases from J, the gap between germline ends came to 7 bases. The germline gives CDR1 KGHSH, CDR2 LQKENI. There are 15 residues in the CDR3. Sequencing was performed with immunoSEQ multiplex PCR; in TCRdb, only in-frame clones are kept and a portion is missing. The sample includes around 66,000 clones, around 83% of them seen just once. The specimen comprised CD4+ or CD8+ T cells sorted from blood, sampled in a trial of the OX40 agonist ivuxolimab. The V call is TRBV18, the J call TRBJ2-3, with TRBD2 as a possible D gene (6 bases). The receptor comes from an adult with an advanced solid tumor such as melanoma, head and neck, liver or kidney cancer. CDR3 DNA sequence: TGTGCCAGCTCACCACCGGGACTTAGCACAGATACGCAGTATTTT. Translating it yields CASSPPGLSTDTQYF. The full variable domain, with the rest looked up from reference TRBV18 and TRBJ2-3, is NAGVMQNPRHLVRRRGQEARLRCSPMKGHSHVYWYRQLPEEGLKFMVYLQKENIIDESGMPKERFSAEFPKEGPSILRIQQVVRGDSAAYFCASSPPGLSTDTQYFGPGTRLTVL.